These 15 T cell receptor beta chains came from one sample sequenced in a study of patients and donors after allogeneic stem cell transplantation. One entry per CDR3 protein results from TCRdb running MiXCR on the RT-PCR reads. This repertoire shows 750 to 950 distinct CDR3 sequences, around 0.4% found once; its top ten account for around 35%. The sample taken for sequencing was blood, either unsorted or a sorted T cell fraction (not recorded which). These receptors came from a human donor who was either an allogeneic HSCT recipient or a stem cell or donor lymphocyte infusion donor (not recorded which). It is not recorded whose cells these are; they may come from a transplant donor.

This clonotype is large. The chain carries TRBV6-6 and TRBJ2-1, with no clear D. Germline V lookup: CDR1 MNHNY, CDR2 SVGAGI (reference sequence). The length of the CDR3 is 12 residues. The V gene lost 2 bases and the J gene lost 7 bases, with 6 bases spanning the gap. The CDR3 sequence: CASSYPGNEQFF. CDR3 coding DNA: TGTGCCAGCAGTTACCCCGGGAATGAGCAGTTCTTC.

This clonotype is labeled as medium-sized. V is TRBV7-9 and J is TRBJ1-1, with D tentatively TRBD1 (5 bases). Trimming took 2 bases from V and 9 from J, leaving 19 bases between them. Per the germline V gene, CDR1 is SEHNR and CDR2 is FQNEAQ (reference sequence). The CDR3 extends over 15 amino acids. This CDR3 is CASSLIESGGLQAFF. CDR3 DNA: TGTGCCAGCAGCTTAATCGAATCCGGGGGTTTGCAAGCTTTCTTT.

Relative to its sample, this clonotype is medium-sized (0.01 to 0.1%). J is TRBJ2-7 and V is TRBV7-9; D might be TRBD1 (6 bases). The ends were cut back, 4 bases at V and 5 bases at J, with 9 bases in the middle. Germline assignment: CDR1 SEHNR and CDR2 FQNEAQ (reference sequence). CDR3 length: 12 residues. Here the CDR3 reads CASSSYRDEQYF. The CDR3 DNA follows: TGTGCCAGCAGCTCCTACAGGGACGAGCAGTACTTC.

This clonotype is medium-sized within its sample. The V gene is TRBV10-2, the J gene TRBJ2-7; 8 bases fit TRBD2. Germline CDR1 reads WSHSY; CDR2 reads SAAADI. Trimming removed 8 bases from V and 3 bases from J; junction bases left unmatched: 9. CDR3 size: 14 residues. The CDR3 nucleotides are TGCGCCAGCCGAGGGGCTAGCGGGCGCTACGAGCAGTACTTC. This codes for CASRGASGRYEQYF.

Relative to its sample, this clonotype is medium-sized. V gene TRBV12-3 or TRBV12-4 combines with J gene TRBJ2-1, with D maybe TRBD1 (5 bases). V lost 3 bases and J 7 bases, leaving 10 bases between the germline ends. The CDR3 totals 13 residues. The chain's CDR3 is CASSFSQVNEQFF. The CDR3 DNA reads TGTGCCAGCAGTTTCTCACAGGTGAATGAGCAGTTCTTC.

Judged by abundance, this clonotype is large (0.1 to 1%). V and J are TRBV20-1 and TRBJ2-7, with 13 bases aligning to TRBD2. The CDR3 extends over 15 amino acids. In germline, CDR1 is DFQATT, CDR2 SNEGSKA (reference sequence). The V and J ends lost 5 bases and 2 bases, in that order; junction bases with no gene match: 6. CDR3 region: CSAELAGGTPYEQYF. The CDR3 nucleotides read TGCAGTGCTGAACTAGCGGGAGGGACTCCCTACGAGCAGTACTTC.

This clonotype is termed medium-sized (0.01 to 0.1%). The CDR3 is CASGLPRAGGTDTQYF. Here the CDR3 DNA reads TGTGCTAGTGGTTTGCCACGAGCAGGGGGCACAGATACGCAGTATTTT. The rearrangement joins TRBV12-5 to TRBJ2-3; tentatively, D is TRBD1 (6 bases). V lost 2 bases and J 1 base, leaving 13 bases between the germline ends. CDR1 LGHNT and CDR2 FRNRAP come from the germline V gene. This CDR3 comprises 16 residues. The entire variable domain, with the rest obtained from reference TRBV12-5 and TRBJ2-3, is as follows: DARVTQTPRHKVTEMGQEVTMRCQPILGHNTVFWYRQTMMQGLELLAYFRNRAPLDDSGMPKDRFSAEMPDATLATLKIQPSEPRDSAVYFCASGLPRAGGTDTQYFGPGTRLTVL.

This clonotype is termed medium-sized (0.01 to 0.1%). CDR3 nucleotide sequence: TGTGCCTGGAGCGACGAGGGGGCCTCCGGGGGCTACGAGCAGTACTTC. As protein: CAWSDEGASGGYEQYF. The rearrangement uses TRBV30 and TRBJ2-7; D might be TRBD1 (7 bases). The ends were cut back, 3 bases at V and 3 bases at J, with 21 bases in the middle. Germline V gives CDR1 GTSNPN, CDR2 SVGIG (reference sequence). CDR3 length: 16 amino acids.

By share of the sample, this clonotype is medium-sized. This chain links TRBV4-2 with TRBJ2-5; possible D gene TRBD1, 6 bases. V lost 0 bases to trimming and J lost 1 base, with 12 bases between them. The CDR3 spans 16 residues. Germline CDR1 and CDR2: LGHNA and YNFKEQ. The CDR3: CASSQEGRGTQETQYF. CDR3 nucleotide sequence: TGTGCCAGCAGCCAAGAGGGAAGGGGGACCCAAGAGACCCAGTACTTC.

By share of the sample, this clonotype is hyperexpanded. The V and J genes are TRBV4-3 and TRBJ2-1; TRBD2 matches 10 bases. The germline CDR1 and CDR2 sequences are LGHNA and YSLEER. CDR3 length: 16 residues. V shed 0 bases and J 3 bases; nucleotides not matched to a gene: 2. CDR3 amino acids: CASSQDTSGNYNEQFF. In nucleotides, the CDR3 is TGCGCCAGCAGCCAAGATACTAGCGGGAACTACAATGAGCAGTTCTTC.

This clonotype is classed as medium-sized (0.01 to 0.1%). The chain uses TRBV4-2 and TRBJ2-1; D possibly corresponds to TRBD2 (6 bases). CDR3 length: 16 residues. CDR1 and CDR2 (germline): LGHNA, YNFKEQ. V was cut by 2 bases and J by 3 bases, with 14 bases left in between. CDR3 sequence reads: CASSQSQGLLYNEQFF. CDR3 nucleotides: TGTGCCAGCAGCCAATCCCAGGGACTCCTCTACAATGAGCAGTTCTTC.

Relative to its sample, this clonotype is medium-sized (0.01 to 0.1%). V gene TRBV7-9 combines with J gene TRBJ2-7; the match to TRBD1 covers 10 bases. The CDR3 covers 16 residues. The germline V gene encodes CDR1 SEHNR and CDR2 FQNEAQ (reference sequence). After removal of 5 bases from V and 2 bases from J, the junction contained 9 bases not matched to a gene. Written as DNA, the CDR3 is TGTGCCAGCAGCCTTTCTAGGGACAGGGGAGCCTACGAGCAGTACTTC. Translated, it gives CASSLSRDRGAYEQYF.

V gene TRBV15 combines with J gene TRBJ2-1, with D uncertain. V was pared by 0 bases and J by 4 bases, with 13 bases between. The CDR3 runs 16 residues. Germline CDR1 is LNHNV and CDR2 is YYDKDF (reference sequence). In DNA, the CDR3 is TGTGCCACCAGCAGAGATCGAGGTCTGTTATACAATGAGCAGTTCTTC. This translates into CATSRDRGLLYNEQFF.

This clonotype is large in the sample. The genes are TRBV7-9 and TRBJ2-2, with 7 bases matching TRBD1. The CDR3 consists of 17 residues. Germline V gives CDR1 SEHNR, CDR2 FQNEAQ (reference sequence). J lost 2 bases, V lost 5 bases, and 11 bases had no gene match. The CDR3 DNA reads TGTGCCAGCAGCCCTCCCCGGGGACAGTCAAACACCGGGGAGCTGTTTTTT. Its translation: CASSPPRGQSNTGELFF.

By proportion, this clonotype is medium-sized. This chain links TRBV11-2 with TRBJ2-7; 10 positions match TRBD2. The CDR3 is 15 residues long. The germline V gene has CDR1 SGHAT and CDR2 FQNNGV. The junction had 7 bases not matched to a gene; V was cut back by 5 bases and J by 3 bases. The CDR3 nucleotides are TGTGCCAGCAGCGAAGGGACTAGCGCGTACTACGAGCAGTACTTC. As protein: CASSEGTSAYYEQYF. The variable domain in full, with the rest retrieved from reference TRBV11-2 and TRBJ2-7, is EAGVAQSPRYKIIEKRQSVAFWCNPISGHATLYWYQQILGQGPKLLIQFQNNGVVDDSQLPKDRFSAERLKGVDSTLKIQPAKLEDSAVYLCASSEGTSAYYEQYFGPGTRLTVT.